This TCR beta chain was sequenced for a study of blood T cell repertoires in COVID-19. Study in general: Sites in the United States, Italy and Spain provided acute and convalescent COVID-19 samples.

Germline V gene lookup returns CDR1 SGHRS and CDR2 YFSETQ. V trimming: 0 bases; J trimming: 4 bases; junction bases outside the gene matches: 8. This CDR3 spans 17 amino acids. Data came from immunoSEQ multiplex PCR; TCRdb stores just in-frame clones and leaves some out. The sample carries about 70,000 clones, about 85% recorded once. This chain uses TRBV5-1 with TRBJ1-3, with 9 nucleotides matching TRBD1. Sequenced sample: peripheral blood. This sequence originates from a man aged 70 or older with active COVID-19. In nucleotides, the CDR3 is TGCGCCAGCAGCTTGGACGGCCCTGGGACAGGGGGAAACACCATATATTTT. The encoded protein is CASSLDGPGTGGNTIYF.